Following are 26 T cell receptor beta chains from one sample sequenced in a study of blood T cell repertoires in COVID-19. Sequenced by immunoSEQ multiplex PCR; TCRdb stores in-frame clones only, minus some. The repertoire includes around 140,000 clones, approximately 88% of them detected once, and 1.7% sits in the top ten. The sequencing sample was made of peripheral blood. The receptors were gathered from a woman aged 45-60 years with acute or convalescent COVID-19.

The V gene is TRBV5-1, the J gene TRBJ2-6; D not resolved. Germline assignment: CDR1 SGHRS and CDR2 YFSETQ. This CDR3 has 15 residues. V was shortened by 5 bases and J by 0 bases, with 9 bases between the two germline ends. CDR3 sequence (DNA): TGCGCCAGCAGTCCAGCGACCTCTGGGGCCAACGTCCTGACTTTC. It codes for CASSPATSGANVLTF.

This chain connects TRBV12-3 or TRBV12-4 to TRBJ1-1; possibly TRBD1 for D (5 bases). This CDR3 is built from 13 residues. Trimming left V 6 bases short and J 0 bases short, with 8 bases between. The CDR3 spells CASRGQLNTEAFF. CDR3 sequence (DNA): TGTGCCAGCAGAGGACAACTGAACACTGAAGCTTTCTTT.

This clone was seen a handful of times. The chain is built from TRBV5-1 and TRBJ2-7; no clear D gene. Germline CDR1 reads SGHRS; CDR2 reads YFSETQ. The CDR3 spans 16 residues. The ends were cut back, 0 bases at V and 0 bases at J, with 13 bases in the middle. The CDR3 here is CASSLAVLAASYEQYF. Written as DNA, the CDR3 is TGCGCCAGCAGCTTGGCCGTTTTAGCTGCCTCCTACGAGCAGTACTTC.

The chain couples TRBV2 to TRBJ1-2; TRBD1 aligns across 7 bases. J gave up 5 bases and V 9 bases, and 6 bases lay outside the gene matches. The CDR3 contains 12 residues. The germline V gene has CDR1 SNHLY and CDR2 FYNNEI. The chain's CDR3 is CARVEQGYGYTF. CDR3 coding DNA: TGTGCCAGAGTTGAACAGGGGTATGGCTACACCTTC. Using reference TRBV2 and TRBJ1-2 for the parts outside the CDR3, the full variable domain is EPEVTQTPSHQVTQMGQEVILRCVPISNHLYFYWYRQILGQKVEFLVSFYNNEISEKSEIFDDQFSVERPDGSNFTLKIRSTKLEDSAMYFCARVEQGYGYTFGSGTRLTVV.

The chain joins TRBV19 to TRBJ1-5; 9 bases line up with TRBD1. Germline V gene sequence: CDR1 LNHDA, CDR2 SQIVND (reference sequence). The ends lost 4 bases at V and 3 bases at J; junction bases unmatched: 13. The CDR3 sequence is 18 residues long. CDR3 nucleotide sequence: TGTGCCAGTAGTACCTACGGGACAGGGACAATGTACAATCAGCCCCAGCATTTT. Residues: CASSTYGTGTMYNQPQHF.

The V gene is TRBV3-1 (or the pseudogene TRBV3-2), the J gene TRBJ1-2; TRBD1 is a possible D gene (5 bases). The CDR3 has 13 amino acids. Trimming removed 1 base from V and 4 bases from J, with 7 bases in between. The germline CDR1 and CDR2 sequences are LGHDT and YNNKEL (reference sequence). The CDR3 sequence: CASSQGTGYGYTF. CDR3 nucleotides: TGTGCCAGCAGCCAAGGAACAGGCTATGGCTACACCTTC.

The chain couples TRBV7-3 to TRBJ2-1; possible D gene TRBD2, 5 bases. CDR3 size: 15 residues. CDR1 SGHTA and CDR2 FQGTGA come from the germline V gene. The V end was cut by 5 bases, the J end by 0 bases, with 11 bases between. Here the CDR3 DNA reads TGTGCCAGCAGCCCTGCTGACTACTCCTACAATGAGCAGTTCTTC. This codes for CASSPADYSYNEQFF.

The genes are TRBV3-1 (or the pseudogene TRBV3-2) and TRBJ1-1, with D possibly being TRBD1 (6 bases). Per germline, CDR1 LGHDT and CDR2 YNNKEL (reference sequence). The CDR3 extends over 14 amino acids. The V and J ends lost 2 bases and 5 bases respectively, with 12 bases between them. The CDR3 coding sequence is TGTGCCAGCAGCCAAACAGGGATGGGGACTGAAGCTTTCTTT. Translated, it gives CASSQTGMGTEAFF.

This rearrangement joins TRBV2 to TRBJ1-1; no firm D call. V shed 10 bases and J shed 5 bases, with 5 bases lying between them. Germline values: CDR1 SNHLY, CDR2 FYNNEI. The CDR3 is 9 amino acids. This CDR3 is CATGTEAFF. CDR3 nucleotide sequence: TGTGCCACCGGGACTGAAGCTTTCTTT.

The chain couples TRBV6-1 to TRBJ1-2, with TRBD1 matching 7 bases. After removal of 0 bases from V and 2 bases from J, the junction contained 3 bases not matched to a gene. This CDR3 region has 15 residues. Germline loops: CDR1 MNHNS, CDR2 SASEGT. The CDR3 loop reads CASSEALTGNYGYTF. The CDR3 bases are TGTGCCAGCAGTGAAGCATTGACAGGGAACTATGGCTACACCTTC.

The gene calls are TRBV7-2 and TRBJ1-1, with 7 positions matching TRBD1. Germline V gives CDR1 SGHTA, CDR2 FQGNSA. With V trimmed by 5 bases and J by 5 bases, 8 bases remained unmatched. The CDR3 loop spans 14 amino acids. The CDR3: CASSVGGAGTEAFF. In DNA, the CDR3 is TGTGCCAGCAGCGTAGGGGGCGCGGGGACTGAAGCTTTCTTT.

The chain carries TRBV5-1 and TRBJ1-4; possibly TRBD1 for D (6 bases). The CDR3 runs 16 residues. Germline lookup yields CDR1 SGHRS and CDR2 YFSETQ. The V gene lost 0 bases and the J gene lost 4 bases, with 13 bases spanning the gap. Written as DNA, the CDR3 is TGCGCCAGCAGCTTGGAGCGACAGGTGTATAATGAAAAACTGTTTTTT. Translation gives CASSLERQVYNEKLFF.

The chain uses TRBV27 and TRBJ1-4; possibly TRBD1 for D (5 bases). V dropped 9 bases and J dropped 4 bases, with 21 bases sitting between them. Germline-derived CDR1 and CDR2 are MNHEY and SMNVEV (reference sequence). This CDR3 spans 16 amino acids. DNA of the CDR3: TGTGCCAGTCTAAGGGGTTCCCCCGGGGGTAATGAAAAACTGTTTTTT. Amino acids: CASLRGSPGGNEKLFF.

The V and J genes are TRBV7-9 and TRBJ2-7; D not certain. V was cut by 11 bases and J by 6 bases, with 11 bases left in between. Germline CDR1 and CDR2: SEHNR and FQNEAQ (reference sequence). The CDR3 consists of 10 residues. The CDR3 here is CAPADGEQYF. The CDR3 bases are TGTGCCCCCGCGGATGGCGAGCAGTACTTC.

This sequence joins TRBV7-3 and TRBJ2-2; 7 nucleotides agree with TRBD1. Trimming removed 5 bases from V and 1 base from J; junction bases left unmatched: 7. Germline loops: CDR1 SGHTA, CDR2 FQGTGA. This CDR3 is 16 amino acids long. The CDR3, as DNA: TGTGCCAGCAGCGCGCTAGGGACAGTGAACACCGGGGAGCTGTTTTTT. This codes for CASSALGTVNTGELFF. Variable domain in full (rest from reference TRBV7-3 and TRBJ2-2): GAGVSQTPSNKVTEKGKYVELRCDPISGHTALYWYRQSLGQGPEFLIYFQGTGAADDSGLPNDRFFAVRPEGSVSTLKIQRTERGDSAVYLCASSALGTVNTGELFFGEGSRLTVL.

The sample holds a few counts of this clone. The chain couples TRBV28 to TRBJ2-5, with 9 bases fitting TRBD2. The germline V gene has CDR1 MDHEN and CDR2 SYDVKM. V dropped 11 bases and J dropped 5; count of bases not matched to a gene: 18. This CDR3 is 16 amino acids long. In nucleotides, the CDR3 is TGTGCCTCGAACGAGGCTAGCGGGACACTGGGGGAGACCCAGTACTTC. It codes for CASNEASGTLGETQYF.

V and J are TRBV6-2 or TRBV6-3 and TRBJ1-2; 8 nucleotides agree with TRBD1. CDR1 is MNHEY and CDR2 is SVGEGT in the germline V gene. The CDR3 is made up of 14 amino acids. The ends lost 5 bases at V and 6 bases at J; junction bases unmatched: 8. CDR3 in amino acids: CASSTQGALDGYTF. In DNA, the CDR3 is TGTGCCAGCAGTACCCAGGGGGCGTTAGATGGCTACACCTTC.

The chain links TRBV7-9 to TRBJ2-4; D may be TRBD2 (6 bases). This CDR3 is 14 amino acids long. Looked up from germline, CDR1 is SEHNR and CDR2 is FQNEAQ (reference sequence). Trimming stripped 5 bases from V and 8 bases from J, with 16 bases between. The DNA of the CDR3 is TGTGCCAGCAGCCCCCGGGCCTCGGGAGACATTCAGTACTTC. This gives the protein CASSPRASGDIQYF.

This chain connects TRBV5-1 to TRBJ2-1, with D possibly TRBD1 on 6 matching bases. Between the trimmed V and J ends, which lost 3 bases and 10 bases, there was a span of 17 bases. Germline CDR1 is SGHRS and CDR2 is YFSETQ. The CDR3 runs to 14 residues. CDR3 nucleotides: TGCGCCAGCAGCTGGACCCTACAGGGAGAGGAGCAGTTCTTC. Translating gives CASSWTLQGEEQFF. Supplemented by reference TRBV5-1 and TRBJ2-1, the full variable domain reads KAGVTQTPRYLIKTRGQQVTLSCSPISGHRSVSWYQQTPGQGLQFLFEYFSETQRNKGNFPGRFSGRQFSNSRSEMNVSTLELGDSALYLCASSWTLQGEEQFFGPGTRLTVL.

V and J are TRBV1 and TRBJ1-1; no DNA check was done on the table's D call, TRBD1. TRBV1 counts as a pseudogene. The CDR3 length is 19 residues. As DNA, the CDR3 is TGCACCAGCAGCTCTGACGTACGGGACAGGGGGCTTATAGACACTGAAGCTTTCTTT. It yields the protein CTSSSDVRDRGLIDTEAFF.

The chain joins TRBV7-2 to TRBJ2-4, with D maybe TRBD1 (6 bases). In germline, CDR1 is SGHTA, CDR2 FQGNSA. This CDR3 has 17 residues. The V gene lost 5 bases and the J gene lost 2 bases, with 19 bases spanning the gap. Here the CDR3 reads CASSPWQGRWSKNIQYF. CDR3 coding DNA: TGTGCCAGCAGCCCATGGCAGGGGCGTTGGTCCAAAAACATTCAGTACTTC. Full variable domain (remainder filled in from reference TRBV7-2 and TRBJ2-4): GAGVSQSPSNKVTEKGKDVELRCDPISGHTALYWYRQSLGQGLEFLIYFQGNSAPDKSGLPSDRFSAERTGGSVSTLTIQRTQQEDSAVYLCASSPWQGRWSKNIQYFGAGTRLSVL.

The J gene is TRBJ2-3, the V gene TRBV5-5, with 14 bases matching TRBD2. Per germline, CDR1 SGHKS and CDR2 YYEKEE (reference sequence). The V and J ends lost 4 bases and 3 bases, in that order; junction bases with no gene match: 10. The CDR3 has 18 residues. The CDR3 DNA sequence: TGTGCCAGCAGCGTAAACCGAGGACTAGCGGGAGGAACAGATACGCAGTATTTT. Protein product: CASSVNRGLAGGTDTQYF. Looking up the rest from reference TRBV5-5 and TRBJ2-3 gives the full variable domain: DAGVTQSPTHLIKTRGQQVTLRCSPISGHKSVSWYQQVLGQGPQFIFQYYEKEERGRGNFPDRFSARQFPNYSSELNVNALLLGDSALYLCASSVNRGLAGGTDTQYFGPGTRLTVL.

This clone has a single count. This chain joins TRBV2 and TRBJ2-2, with TRBD2 matching over 12 bases. This CDR3 region has 17 residues. Looked up from germline, CDR1 is SNHLY and CDR2 is FYNNEI. Unmatched junction bases numbered 6, after V lost 3 bases and J lost 4 bases. The CDR3 reads CASSDPSGRAGTGELFF. For the CDR3, the DNA is TGTGCCAGCAGTGATCCTAGCGGGAGGGCTGGCACCGGGGAGCTGTTTTTT.

The chain joins TRBV25-1 to TRBJ1-1; weak D call: TRBD1 (5 bases). V shed 0 bases and J shed 6 bases, with 17 bases lying between them. Germline V gene lookup returns CDR1 MGHDK and CDR2 SYGVNS. The CDR3 contains 16 residues. The CDR3 loop reads CASSEYRGGTGPEAFF. The DNA of the CDR3 is TGTGCCAGCAGTGAATATCGGGGAGGGACGGGTCCTGAAGCTTTCTTT.

This chain connects TRBV19 to TRBJ2-3, with unresolved D. The CDR3 has 14 amino acids. V dropped 4 bases and J dropped 0 bases, with 8 bases sitting between them. Germline lookup yields CDR1 LNHDA and CDR2 SQIVND (reference sequence). CDR3 sequence: CASSTLESTDTQYF. CDR3 nucleotides: TGTGCCAGTAGTACGTTAGAGAGCACAGATACGCAGTATTTT.

V is TRBV6-1 and J is TRBJ2-1; 14 bases agree with TRBD2. V gave up 0 bases and J gave up 4 bases; unmatched junction bases: 8. This CDR3 region has 19 residues. CDR1 is MNHNS and CDR2 is SASEGT in the germline V gene. This CDR3 is CASSEAETSGRASYNEQFF. The CDR3 nucleotides read TGTGCCAGCAGTGAAGCGGAGACTAGCGGGAGGGCCTCGTACAATGAGCAGTTCTTC.